The text below deals with one T cell receptor beta chain. The PCR used 60 Vbeta and 13 Jbeta primers. Profiling relied on immunoSEQ multiplex PCR, and the TCRdb table lists in-frame clones only, not all of them. This sample carries tens of thousands of clones, 65% of them seen once, and the ten largest clones take around 23%. The sample is drawn from a study of cytomegalovirus exposure and HLA in healthy donors. Germline CDR1 SGDLS, CDR2 YYNGEE. V lost 0 bases, J lost 4 bases, and 11 bases lay in between. The CDR3 has 14 amino acids. The chain couples TRBV9 to TRBJ2-7; a weak D match, TRBD1 (5 bases). Sequencing input: PBMCs. The origin of this receptor is a man aged 45 to 65 in good health and CMV-seropositive. CDR3 region: CASSVGPGSYEQYF. The CDR3 DNA follows: TGTGCCAGCAGCGTAGGACCAGGGTCTTACGAGCAGTACTTC. The whole variable domain, filled in from reference TRBV9 and TRBJ2-7, reads DSGVTQTPKHLITATGQRVTLRCSPRSGDLSVYWYQQSLDQGLQFLIQYYNGEERAKGNILERFSAQQFPDLHSELNLSSLELGDSALYFCASSVGPGSYEQYFGPGTRLTVT.